One sample yielded the 22 T cell receptor beta chains listed below, sequenced in a study of T cell repertoires in cytomegalovirus infection (dated by TCRdb to between 2017 and 2020). This sample was sequenced with an Illumina HiSeq 1500. TCRdb reprocessed the public reads (quality trimming at Q25 with fastp, clone calling with MiXCR) and kept in-frame beta chains. Entries that share a CDR3 protein sequence are merged under the most common genes and DNA. This sample is represented by a few hundred thousand distinct CDR3 sequences; 8% to 9.5% of them were singletons. Around 4% of the sample rests with the top ten. Input material: PBMCs. The receptors derive from a human donor in good health (CMV status not recorded). Some clones in this sample may be carry-over from other donors' samples.

This clonotype was detected ten times or more. The chain recombines TRBV28 with TRBJ1-5; TRBD1 matches at 9 bases. The V gene end was trimmed by 6 bases and the J gene end by 2 bases; junction bases not matched to a gene: 5. The CDR3 is made up of 15 amino acids. The germline gives CDR1 MDHEN, CDR2 SYDVKM. CDR3 in DNA: TGTGCCAGCAGCTCACAGGGGGCAGGCAATCAGCCCCAGCATTTT. Translation gives CASSSQGAGNQPQHF. Full variable domain (rest looked up from reference TRBV28 and TRBJ1-5): DVKVTQSSRYLVKRTGEKVFLECVQDMDHENMFWYRQDPGLGLRLIYFSYDVKMKEKGDIPEGYSVSREKKERFSLILESASTNQTSMYLCASSSQGAGNQPQHFGDGTRLSIL.

This clonotype was seen at least ten times. This chain connects TRBV6-5 to TRBJ1-1; 7 bases are a match to TRBD1. This CDR3 contains 15 residues. V gave up 6 bases and J gave up 6 bases; unmatched junction bases: 13. CDR1 and CDR2 (germline): MNHEY, SVGAGI. CDR3 nucleotide sequence: TGTGCCAGCAGCCGCTTCGACAGGGTGTTGGCTGAAGCTTTCTTT. Translating it yields CASSRFDRVLAEAFF.

CDR3 nucleotides: TGTGCCAGCAGCTTTATGGAAAGCTCCTATAATTCACCCCTCCACTTT. Amino acids: CASSFMESSYNSPLHF. The chain couples TRBV5-6 to TRBJ1-6; D gene unclear. Germline V gives CDR1 SGHDT, CDR2 YYEEEE. The CDR3 loop spans 16 amino acids. V was shortened by 2 bases and J by 0 bases, with 9 bases between the two germline ends.

This clonotype was seen at least ten times. The rearrangement joins TRBV7-8 to TRBJ2-3; TRBD1 or TRBD2 may be the D gene (6 bases each). Between the trimmed V and J ends, which lost 5 bases and 4 bases, there was a span of 13 bases. From germline, CDR1 is SGHVS and CDR2 FQNEAQ. The CDR3 covers 14 residues. The CDR3 region is CASSPPGGPDTQYF. The DNA of the CDR3 is TGTGCCAGCAGCCCCCCCGGGGGCCCAGATACGCAGTATTTT.

The table lists this clonotype with many counts. The chain combines TRBV7-2 with TRBJ2-1; tentative D call: TRBD2 (6 bases). This CDR3 is 14 amino acids long. The germline V gene has CDR1 SGHTA and CDR2 FQGNSA. V lost 5 bases and J lost 9, with 17 bases in between. The CDR3, as DNA: TGTGCCAGCAGCGGGCGAACTAGCTTCCGTGAGCAGTTCTTC. It encodes CASSGRTSFREQFF. The full variable domain, with the rest looked up from reference TRBV7-2 and TRBJ2-1, is GAGVSQSPSNKVTEKGKDVELRCDPISGHTALYWYRQSLGQGLEFLIYFQGNSAPDKSGLPSDRFSAERTGGSVSTLTIQRTQQEDSAVYLCASSGRTSFREQFFGPGTRLTVL.

The rearrangement joins TRBV7-2 to TRBJ1-5; a weak D match, TRBD1 (6 bases). The germline CDR1 and CDR2 sequences are SGHTA and FQGNSA. The CDR3 runs to 15 residues. V lost 5 bases, J lost 8 bases, and 19 bases lay in between. CDR3 region: CASSPPGALGEPQHF. Written as DNA, the CDR3 is TGTGCCAGCAGCCCCCCAGGGGCATTGGGTGAGCCCCAGCATTTT. Combining the CDR3 with reference TRBV7-2 and TRBJ1-5 gives the whole variable domain GAGVSQSPSNKVTEKGKDVELRCDPISGHTALYWYRQSLGQGLEFLIYFQGNSAPDKSGLPSDRFSAERTGGSVSTLTIQRTQQEDSAVYLCASSPPGALGEPQHFGDGTRLSIL.

This clonotype was found many times. The rearrangement uses TRBV7-2 and TRBJ2-1, with D possibly TRBD1 on 5 matching bases. Deletions cut 4 bases from V and 7 bases from J, with 17 bases between. Germline values: CDR1 SGHTA, CDR2 FQGNSA. This CDR3 spans 15 amino acids. This CDR3 reads CASSSRAPTWNEQFF. Written as DNA, the CDR3 is TGTGCCAGCAGCTCCAGGGCCCCAACTTGGAATGAGCAGTTCTTC.

The sample holds many counts of this clonotype. This chain uses TRBV6-5 with TRBJ1-2; 9 bases are shared with TRBD1. The CDR3 length is 16 residues. Germline values: CDR1 MNHEY, CDR2 SVGAGI. With V trimmed by 0 bases and J by 0 bases, 2 bases remained unmatched. The CDR3 sequence is CASSYSGTGPNYGYTF. The CDR3 DNA sequence: TGTGCCAGCAGTTACTCCGGGACAGGGCCTAACTATGGCTACACCTTC.

This clonotype was recorded many times. The chain employs TRBV6-2 or TRBV6-3 and TRBJ1-1, with D tentatively TRBD1 (6 bases). Trimming left V 7 bases short and J 1 base short, with 13 bases between. Germline V gene lookup returns CDR1 MNHEY and CDR2 SVGEGT. CDR3 size: 14 residues. The chain's CDR3 is CASTADSSNTEAFF. Written as DNA, the CDR3 is TGTGCCAGCACCGCGGACAGTTCGAACACTGAAGCTTTCTTT.

At least ten counts were recorded for this clonotype. The V call is TRBV4-2, the J call TRBJ1-1, with D unclear. V was pared by 0 bases and J by 0 bases, with 11 bases between. CDR3 length: 16 residues. CDR1 LGHNA and CDR2 YNFKEQ come from the germline V gene. The CDR3 loop is CASSQDWGGMNTEAFF. CDR3 nucleotide sequence: TGTGCCAGCAGCCAAGATTGGGGAGGTATGAACACTGAAGCTTTCTTT.

This clonotype has a count of ten or more. V usage is TRBV4-3 and J usage is TRBJ2-1; unclear D gene. This CDR3 region has 14 residues. Germline V gives CDR1 LGHNA, CDR2 YSLEER. V was cut by 1 base and J by 3 bases, with 7 bases left in between. CDR3 region: CASSQGLLYNEQFF. As DNA, the CDR3 is TGCGCCAGCAGCCAAGGGTTGCTCTACAATGAGCAGTTCTTC.

V is TRBV9 and J is TRBJ2-3; TRBD1 might be the D (6 bases). The CDR3 sequence is 17 residues long. Trimming took 4 bases from V and 4 from J, leaving 22 bases between them. Germline loops: CDR1 SGDLS, CDR2 YYNGEE. The CDR3 bases are TGTGCCAGCAGCCTTCCCACAGGGTCTCCCTGGCCAGATACGCAGTATTTT. Translating gives CASSLPTGSPWPDTQYF. Looking up the rest from reference TRBV9 and TRBJ2-3 gives the full variable domain: DSGVTQTPKHLITATGQRVTLRCSPRSGDLSVYWYQQSLDQGLQFLIQYYNGEERAKGNILERFSAQQFPDLHSELNLSSLELGDSALYFCASSLPTGSPWPDTQYFGPGTRLTVL.

There are many counts of this clonotype. This chain joins TRBV7-3 and TRBJ2-7, with D perhaps assigned TRBD1 or TRBD2 (6 bases each). The CDR3 has 14 residues. Germline values: CDR1 SGHTA, CDR2 FQGTGA. V lost 0 bases and J lost 6, with 12 bases in between. This CDR3 is CASSLTGGGGEQYF. The CDR3 DNA follows: TGTGCCAGCAGCTTAACGGGTGGAGGGGGCGAGCAGTACTTC.

This clonotype was seen at least ten times. The chain employs TRBV7-2 and TRBJ2-1; TRBD2 matches at 9 bases. The germline gives CDR1 SGHTA, CDR2 FQGNSA. The CDR3 totals 15 residues. The trim removed 5 bases at V and 8 bases at J, leaving 10 bases unmatched. CDR3 nucleotide sequence: TGTGCCAGCAGCAGGCGGGAGGGCCTCGGGTATGAGCAGTTCTTC. It yields the protein CASSRREGLGYEQFF.

This clonotype was counted only a few times. The rearrangement uses TRBV3-1 and TRBJ2-7; D might be TRBD2 (5 bases). The CDR3 contains 16 residues. CDR1 is LGHDT and CDR2 is YNNKEL in the germline V gene (reference sequence). Trimming took off 0 bases at V and 0 bases at J, with 12 bases between the two ends. DNA for the CDR3: TGTGCCAGCAGCCAAGAGGAGGCGAGGAGCTCCTACGAGCAGTACTTC. It specifies CASSQEEARSSYEQYF.

This clonotype was recorded many times. This chain links TRBV7-3 with TRBJ1-1; D possibly corresponds to TRBD1 (6 bases). The CDR3 is 15 amino acids. Per germline, CDR1 SGHTA and CDR2 FQGTGA. Trimming pared 5 bases from V and 0 bases from J, leaving 13 bases between. CDR3 amino acids: CASSPDSYMNTEAFF. CDR3 nucleotide sequence: TGTGCCAGCAGCCCGGACAGTTACATGAACACTGAAGCTTTCTTT.

The chain links TRBV6-5 to TRBJ1-4, with D tentatively TRBD1 (6 bases). V was pared by 5 bases and J by 0 bases, with 16 bases between. Germline loops: CDR1 MNHEY, CDR2 SVGAGI. This CDR3 region has 17 residues. CDR3 region: CASSPLRGAATNEKLFF. Here the CDR3 DNA reads TGTGCCAGCAGTCCATTGAGGGGGGCGGCAACTAATGAAAAACTGTTTTTT.

CDR3 residues: CASSPGSANEKLFF. As DNA, the CDR3 is TGTGCCAGCTCACCAGGCTCGGCTAATGAAAAACTGTTTTTT. This chain uses TRBV18 with TRBJ1-4; D call uncertain. The CDR3 covers 14 residues. V shed 2 bases and J shed 3 bases, with 7 bases lying between them. From germline, CDR1 is KGHSH and CDR2 LQKENI.

This clonotype was observed once. V and J are TRBV19 and TRBJ1-1; no definite D call. V lost 3 bases, J lost 3 bases, and 17 bases lay in between. CDR3 length: 16 amino acids. Looked up from germline, CDR1 is LNHDA and CDR2 is SQIVND (reference sequence). CDR3 nucleotide sequence: TGTGCCAGTAGTATGGGTACAGCCCCGAAGGACACTGAAGCTTTCTTT. Its translation: CASSMGTAPKDTEAFF.

The J gene is TRBJ2-1, the V gene TRBV6-5; 12 bases are shared with TRBD2. Germline V CDR1 and CDR2: MNHEY, SVGAGI. This CDR3 has 16 amino acids. V trimming: 3 bases; J trimming: 10 bases; junction bases outside the gene matches: 10. The CDR3 DNA reads TGTGCCAGCAGTTATTCTAGCGGGGGGGCCGATGCGGAGCAGTTCTTC. It encodes CASSYSSGGADAEQFF.

The chain uses TRBV6-5 and TRBJ2-7; D possibly corresponds to TRBD1 (6 bases). The CDR3 runs to 14 residues. Germline assignment: CDR1 MNHEY and CDR2 SVGAGI. Between the trimmed V and J ends, which lost 6 bases and 4 bases, there was a span of 16 bases. DNA for the CDR3: TGTGCCAGCAGAGCCGCTACAGGGACATACGAGCAGTACTTC. Encoded protein: CASRAATGTYEQYF.

This clonotype was seen once. Possible read error: a much larger clone is one base away. The chain has TRBV10-2 and TRBJ2-7; 9 bases match TRBD1. Germline V gives CDR1 WSHSY, CDR2 SAAADI. The CDR3 has 14 residues. CDR3 region: CASSWGQGTYVQYF. CDR3 DNA: TGCGCCAGCAGTTGGGGACAGGGTACATACGTGCAGTACTTC.